Listed below are T cell receptor beta chains from one sample, sequenced in a study of blood T cell repertoires in COVID-19. The protocol was immunoSEQ multiplex PCR, while the TCRdb copy is restricted to in-frame clones and leaves out a portion. Here the sample spans just over 350,000 clones, 86% being singletons. The sample consisted of peripheral blood. Receptor source: a woman in her sixties or seventies with COVID-19, enrolled during active disease. Both conserved end residues are part of each CDR3. Fields, in order: V gene, clone size, J gene, D gene, CDR3 protein, CDR3 DNA. The D gene is left open where the match is weak. The size entry is marked missing in some rows and otherwise reads once, few, many or a size class.

V gene: TRBV7-3; clone size: .; J gene: TRBJ1-2; D gene: TRBD1; CDR3 protein: CASSRDSYGYTF; CDR3 DNA: TGTGCCAGCAGTCGGGACAGCTATGGCTACACCTTC
V gene: TRBV7-2; clone size: .; J gene: TRBJ1-1; D gene: .; CDR3 protein: CASSGGLTNTEAFF; CDR3 DNA: TGTGCCAGCAGCGGGGGCTTGACGAACACTGAAGCTTTCTTT
V gene: TRBV5-5; clone size: .; J gene: TRBJ2-4; D gene: TRBD1; CDR3 protein: CASRSTGGGNIQYF; CDR3 DNA: TGTGCCAGCAGATCTACAGGGGGCGGAAACATTCAGTACTTC
V gene: TRBV27; clone size: .; J gene: TRBJ2-2; D gene: TRBD2; CDR3 protein: CASSLSGGLDTGELFF; CDR3 DNA: TGTGCCAGCAGTTTAAGCGGGGGTTTAGACACCGGGGAGCTGTTTTTT
V gene: TRBV5-1; clone size: .; J gene: TRBJ2-7; D gene: TRBD2; CDR3 protein: CASSLENAGGHSYEQYF; CDR3 DNA: TGCGCCAGCAGCTTGGAAAATGCGGGGGGCCATTCCTACGAGCAGTACTTC
V gene: TRBV9; clone size: .; J gene: TRBJ2-5; D gene: TRBD1; CDR3 protein: CASSPRGQGSKETQYF; CDR3 DNA: TGTGCCAGCAGCCCCCGGGGACAGGGAAGTAAAGAGACCCAGTACTTC
V gene: TRBV5-4; clone size: .; J gene: TRBJ1-6; D gene: .; CDR3 protein: CASSLQGIYNSPLHF; CDR3 DNA: TGTGCCAGCAGCTTGCAGGGGATTTATAATTCACCCCTCCACTTT
V gene: TRBV11-2; clone size: .; J gene: TRBJ1-2; D gene: .; CDR3 protein: CASSLDATDLYGYTF; CDR3 DNA: TGTGCCAGCAGCTTAGATGCGACAGACCTCTATGGCTACACCTTC
V gene: TRBV9; clone size: .; J gene: TRBJ2-7; D gene: TRBD1; CDR3 protein: CASSPLDRVVSEQYF; CDR3 DNA: TGTGCCAGCAGCCCCCTCGACAGGGTGGTAAGCGAGCAGTACTTC
V gene: TRBV5-6; clone size: .; J gene: TRBJ2-3; D gene: .; CDR3 protein: CASSARWTQGADTQYF; CDR3 DNA: TGTGCCAGCAGCGCGAGGTGGACACAAGGGGCAGATACGCAGTATTTT
V gene: TRBV11-2; clone size: .; J gene: TRBJ2-1; D gene: TRBD2; CDR3 protein: CASSLDRVLAGAGEQFF; CDR3 DNA: TGTGCCAGCAGCTTAGATCGCGTTCTAGCGGGGGCGGGGGAGCAGTTCTTC
V gene: TRBV7-2; clone size: .; J gene: TRBJ1-1; D gene: .; CDR3 protein: CASSLAAGDGEAFF; CDR3 DNA: TGTGCCAGCAGCTTAGCCGCCGGGGATGGTGAAGCTTTCTTT
V gene: TRBV25-1; clone size: once; J gene: TRBJ2-5; D gene: TRBD1; CDR3 protein: CASSPRDSLQETQYF; CDR3 DNA: TGTGCCAGCAGCCCCCGGGACAGTCTCCAAGAGACCCAGTACTTC
V gene: TRBV7-9; clone size: .; J gene: TRBJ1-2; D gene: .; CDR3 protein: CASSLVRAGPYGYTF; CDR3 DNA: TGTGCCAGCAGCTTAGTTCGCGCAGGGCCCTATGGCTACACCTTC
V gene: TRBV27; clone size: .; J gene: TRBJ2-1; D gene: .; CDR3 protein: CASSLGGTADNEQFF; CDR3 DNA: TGTGCCAGCAGTTTAGGGGGGACGGCGGACAATGAGCAGTTCTTC
V gene: TRBV5-1; clone size: .; J gene: TRBJ2-7; D gene: TRBD1; CDR3 protein: CASRAGTGGNEQYF; CDR3 DNA: TGCGCCAGCAGGGCCGGGACAGGGGGCAACGAGCAGTACTTC
V gene: TRBV3-1/TRBV3-2; clone size: .; J gene: TRBJ1-2; D gene: TRBD1; CDR3 protein: CASSKGQGLGGYTF; CDR3 DNA: TGTGCCAGCAGCAAGGGACAGGGACTAGGGGGCTACACCTTC
V gene: TRBV2; clone size: .; J gene: TRBJ1-5; D gene: .; CDR3 protein: CASRGGSNQPQHF; CDR3 DNA: TGTGCCAGCAGGGGGGGGAGCAATCAGCCCCAGCATTTT
V gene: TRBV10-3; clone size: .; J gene: TRBJ2-5; D gene: .; CDR3 protein: CAISEGVARQETQYF; CDR3 DNA: TGTGCCATCAGTGAGGGGGTAGCGCGCCAAGAGACCCAGTACTTC
V gene: TRBV30; clone size: .; J gene: TRBJ2-2; D gene: TRBD2; CDR3 protein: CAWRIAGFDGELFF; CDR3 DNA: TGTGCCTGGAGGATAGCGGGGTTTGACGGGGAGCTGTTTTTT
V gene: TRBV6-5; clone size: .; J gene: TRBJ2-1; D gene: TRBD2; CDR3 protein: CASSGGLAGLNEQFF; CDR3 DNA: TGTGCCAGCAGCGGAGGACTAGCGGGGTTGAATGAGCAGTTCTTC
V gene: TRBV9; clone size: .; J gene: TRBJ1-1; D gene: TRBD1; CDR3 protein: CASSVEDRRGTEAFF; CDR3 DNA: TGTGCCAGCAGCGTAGAGGACAGGAGGGGCACTGAAGCTTTCTTT
V gene: TRBV19; clone size: .; J gene: TRBJ1-4; D gene: .; CDR3 protein: CASSIGGRGDEKLFF; CDR3 DNA: TGTGCCAGTAGTATAGGAGGGCGCGGGGATGAAAAACTGTTTTTT
V gene: TRBV4-3; clone size: .; J gene: TRBJ1-3; D gene: .; CDR3 protein: CASSQESRGYTIYF; CDR3 DNA: TGCGCCAGCAGCCAAGAATCCAGGGGATACACCATATATTTT
V gene: TRBV29-1; clone size: .; J gene: TRBJ2-7; D gene: .; CDR3 protein: CSVEEQDYEQYF; CDR3 DNA: TGCAGCGTTGAGGAACAGGACTACGAGCAGTACTTC
V gene: TRBV6-2/TRBV6-3; clone size: .; J gene: TRBJ1-2; D gene: .; CDR3 protein: CASSYSEQYGYTF; CDR3 DNA: TGTGCCAGCAGTTACTCAGAACAATATGGCTACACCTTC
V gene: TRBV11-1; clone size: .; J gene: TRBJ1-1; D gene: .; CDR3 protein: CASSGTGTTEAFF; CDR3 DNA: TGTGCCAGCAGCGGTACAGGGACCACTGAAGCTTTCTTT
V gene: TRBV18; clone size: .; J gene: TRBJ1-1; D gene: .; CDR3 protein: CASSPPAGVNTEAFF; CDR3 DNA: TGTGCCAGCTCACCACCTGCCGGGGTGAACACTGAAGCTTTCTTT
V gene: TRBV5-5; clone size: .; J gene: TRBJ2-3; D gene: .; CDR3 protein: CASSGLSDTQYF; CDR3 DNA: TGTGCCAGCAGCGGACTTAGCGATACGCAGTATTTT
V gene: TRBV4-1; clone size: .; J gene: TRBJ1-3; D gene: .; CDR3 protein: CASSQPGWGGNSGNTIYF; CDR3 DNA: TGCGCCAGCAGCCAACCTGGGTGGGGGGGCAACTCTGGAAACACCATATATTTT
V gene: TRBV3-1/TRBV3-2; clone size: .; J gene: TRBJ1-1; D gene: .; CDR3 protein: CASSQLPRVTEAFF; CDR3 DNA: TGTGCCAGCAGCCAATTACCCCGCGTCACTGAAGCTTTCTTT
V gene: TRBV5-6; clone size: .; J gene: TRBJ1-2; D gene: TRBD1; CDR3 protein: CASSLFTGVGGYTF; CDR3 DNA: TGTGCCAGCAGCTTGTTCACAGGGGTTGGTGGCTACACCTTC
V gene: TRBV5-1; clone size: .; J gene: TRBJ1-2; D gene: .; CDR3 protein: CASSPVGGNYGYTF; CDR3 DNA: TGCGCCAGCAGCCCTGTCGGGGGTAACTATGGCTACACCTTC
V gene: TRBV5-1; clone size: few; J gene: TRBJ1-1; D gene: TRBD1; CDR3 protein: CASSAQGLTGAGGAFF; CDR3 DNA: TGCGCCAGCAGCGCTCAAGGGCTGACAGGGGCCGGAGGAGCTTTCTTT
V gene: TRBV23-1; clone size: .; J gene: TRBJ2-7; D gene: TRBD2; CDR3 protein: CASTHGGAYEQYF; CDR3 DNA: TGCGCCAGCACCCACGGGGGGGCCTACGAGCAGTACTTC
V gene: TRBV7-6; clone size: .; J gene: TRBJ2-5; D gene: TRBD2; CDR3 protein: CASRKLAGGLQETQYF; CDR3 DNA: TGTGCCAGCAGGAAGCTAGCGGGGGGACTGCAAGAGACCCAGTACTTC
V gene: TRBV27; clone size: .; J gene: TRBJ2-7; D gene: TRBD1; CDR3 protein: CASSSNRGHEQYF; CDR3 DNA: TGTGCCAGCAGTTCCAACAGGGGCCACGAGCAGTACTTC
V gene: TRBV5-5; clone size: .; J gene: TRBJ2-3; D gene: TRBD2; CDR3 protein: CASSLGGLADTDTQYF; CDR3 DNA: TGTGCCAGCAGCTTGGGTGGACTAGCAGACACAGATACGCAGTATTTT
V gene: TRBV6-1; clone size: .; J gene: TRBJ1-2; D gene: .; CDR3 protein: CASTIGTGDYGYTF; CDR3 DNA: TGTGCCAGCACCATCGGGACGGGAGACTATGGCTACACCTTC
V gene: TRBV12-3/TRBV12-4; clone size: few; J gene: TRBJ2-1; D gene: .; CDR3 protein: CASSFNPNEQFF; CDR3 DNA: TGTGCCAGCAGTTTTAATCCCAATGAGCAGTTCTTC
V gene: TRBV6-1; clone size: .; J gene: TRBJ1-6; D gene: TRBD1; CDR3 protein: CASSEKGADSPLHF; CDR3 DNA: TGTGCCAGCAGTGAAAAGGGGGCAGACTCACCCCTCCACTTT
V gene: TRBV11-3; clone size: .; J gene: TRBJ2-1; D gene: .; CDR3 protein: CASSPSFDSNEQFF; CDR3 DNA: TGTGCCAGCAGCCCCTCGTTCGATAGCAATGAGCAGTTCTTC
V gene: TRBV5-1; clone size: .; J gene: TRBJ1-2; D gene: TRBD1; CDR3 protein: CASSLAGQGGGYTF; CDR3 DNA: TGCGCCAGCAGCTTGGCGGGACAGGGTGGCGGCTACACCTTC
V gene: TRBV9; clone size: .; J gene: TRBJ2-3; D gene: TRBD2; CDR3 protein: CASSVSTSVADTQYF; CDR3 DNA: TGTGCCAGCAGCGTAAGTACTAGCGTAGCAGATACGCAGTATTTT
V gene: TRBV7-8; clone size: .; J gene: TRBJ2-1; D gene: .; CDR3 protein: CASSLVAGANNEQFF; CDR3 DNA: TGTGCCAGCAGCTTAGTGGCGGGGGCCAACAATGAGCAGTTCTTC
V gene: TRBV5-1; clone size: once; J gene: TRBJ2-1; D gene: .; CDR3 protein: CASSFMPGDGEQFF; CDR3 DNA: TGCGCCAGCAGCTTTATGCCAGGGGATGGTGAGCAGTTCTTC
V gene: TRBV7-8; clone size: .; J gene: TRBJ2-5; D gene: TRBD2; CDR3 protein: CASSRGPSGGAQETQYF; CDR3 DNA: TGTGCCAGCAGCCGAGGCCCGAGCGGGGGGGCCCAAGAGACCCAGTACTTC
V gene: TRBV9; clone size: .; J gene: TRBJ1-1; D gene: .; CDR3 protein: CASSDRAGFPEAFF; CDR3 DNA: TGTGCCAGCAGCGACAGGGCGGGTTTTCCTGAAGCTTTCTTT
V gene: TRBV9; clone size: .; J gene: TRBJ1-4; D gene: TRBD1; CDR3 protein: CASSPGTGSNEKLFF; CDR3 DNA: TGTGCCAGCAGCCCCGGGACAGGTTCTAATGAAAAACTGTTTTTT
V gene: TRBV18; clone size: once; J gene: TRBJ1-5; D gene: TRBD1; CDR3 protein: CASSPWDRVRDTYSNQPQHF; CDR3 DNA: TGTGCCAGCTCACCCTGGGACAGGGTTCGAGATACTTATAGCAATCAGCCCCAGCATTTT
V gene: TRBV10-1; clone size: .; J gene: TRBJ2-7; D gene: .; CDR3 protein: CASSETGLDEQYF; CDR3 DNA: TGCGCCAGCAGTGAGACAGGGCTCGACGAGCAGTACTTC
V gene: TRBV7-2; clone size: .; J gene: TRBJ1-2; D gene: TRBD1; CDR3 protein: CASSLGTGDYGYTF; CDR3 DNA: TGTGCCAGCAGCTTAGGGACAGGGGACTATGGCTACACCTTC